Listed below are T cell receptor beta chains from one sample, sequenced in a study of cytomegalovirus exposure and HLA in healthy donors. The protocol was immunoSEQ multiplex PCR, while the TCRdb copy is restricted to in-frame clones and leaves out a portion. Of more than 110,000 clones in the sample, around 79% were seen once. The specimen sequenced was PBMCs. The receptors were sampled from a man between 18 and 35 years old in good health and CMV-seronegative. Each CDR3 is given with its conserved first and last residue. The D gene is left open where the match is weak. Rows may omit the clone size; those that give it use once, few, many or a size class.

cdr3_aa,cdr3_nt,j_call,d_call,clone_size,v_call
CAWRLGPESGNTIYF,TGTGCCTGGCGGTTGGGTCCGGAGTCAGGAAACACCATATATTTT,TRBJ1-3,NA,NA,TRBV30
CASSLNSGLPSLSGLVGRANVLTF,TGTGCCAGCAGCTTAAATTCGGGACTGCCGTCTCTCTCTGGGTTAGTGGGTCGGGCCAACGTCCTGACTTTC,TRBJ2-6,NA,NA,TRBV7-3
CASSHNLQGAGYTF,TGTGCCAGTAGCCACAATCTACAGGGAGCTGGCTACACCTTC,TRBJ1-2,NA,NA,TRBV19
CATMGLRIQYF,TGTGCCACGATGGGTCTCAGGATTCAGTACTTC,TRBJ2-4,NA,NA,TRBV19
CASKPRSNGAGELFF,TGTGCCAGCAAGCCCCGATCCAACGGGGCCGGGGAGCTGTTTTTT,TRBJ2-2,NA,few,TRBV19
CASSQEGWVAEAFF,TGCGCCAGCAGCCAAGAGGGCTGGGTAGCTGAAGCTTTCTTT,TRBJ1-1,NA,few,TRBV4-3
CASSSEGAVNQPQHF,TGTGCCAGCAGCAGTGAGGGGGCCGTCAACCAGCCCCAGCATTTT,TRBJ1-5,TRBD1,NA,TRBV9
CASSWSPTGTGCGYTF,TGTGCCAGCAGTTGGTCCCCGACCGGGACAGGGTGTGGCTACACCTTC,TRBJ1-2,TRBD1,NA,TRBV6-5
CATSTPVGRSYEQYF,TGTGCCACCAGCACCCCGGTTGGGCGCTCCTACGAGCAGTACTTC,TRBJ2-7,NA,NA,TRBV15
CASSLVMGGSSYNSPLHF,TGTGCCAGCAGCTTAGTAATGGGGGGAAGCTCCTATAATTCACCCCTCCACTTT,TRBJ1-6,NA,once,TRBV7-6
CASSFGGELFF,TGTGCCAGCAGCTTCGGCGGGGAGCTGTTTTTT,TRBJ2-2,NA,NA,TRBV7-9
CASSLGGTDTQYF,TGTGCCAGCTCCCTCGGGGGCACAGATACGCAGTATTTT,TRBJ2-3,NA,NA,TRBV18
CASSSRQGNTEAFF,TGTGCCAGCAGTTCGCGACAGGGGAACACTGAAGCTTTCTTT,TRBJ1-1,TRBD1,NA,TRBV6-6
CASSLDGEGGPGELFF,TGCGCCAGCAGCTTGGACGGAGAGGGTGGGCCCGGGGAGCTGTTTTTT,TRBJ2-2,NA,NA,TRBV5-1
CASSQRDRATDTQYF,TGTGCCAGCAGCCAACGGGACAGGGCTACAGATACGCAGTATTTT,TRBJ2-3,TRBD1,NA,TRBV7-9
CASSQNTGELFF,TGTGCCAGCAGTCAGAACACCGGGGAGCTGTTTTTT,TRBJ2-2,NA,many,TRBV6-5
CASSLAWNRETPLHF,TGCGCCAGCAGCTTGGCCTGGAACAGGGAGACACCCCTCCACTTT,TRBJ1-6,NA,NA,TRBV5-1
CSAVYGSYNEQFF,TGCAGCGCTGTCTATGGCTCCTACAATGAGCAGTTCTTC,TRBJ2-1,NA,NA,TRBV29-1
CASSIWGGLGQPQHF,TGTGCCAGTAGTATCTGGGGGGGTTTGGGTCAGCCCCAGCATTTT,TRBJ1-5,NA,NA,TRBV19
CASSQVFRDTGYTF,TGCGCCAGCAGCCAAGTATTCCGGGACACTGGCTACACCTTC,TRBJ1-2,NA,NA,TRBV4-1
CASSEDLFTATEAFF,TGTGCCAGCAGTGAAGACCTTTTCACAGCCACTGAAGCTTTCTTT,TRBJ1-1,NA,NA,TRBV6-1
CSSSLNVRRTNEKLFF,TGTTCCAGCAGTTTGAATGTACGGAGAACTAATGAAAAACTGTTTTTT,TRBJ1-4,NA,NA,TRBV7-9
CASSQWGPKGTEAFF,TGCGCCAGCAGCCAGTGGGGCCCAAAGGGCACTGAAGCTTTCTTT,TRBJ1-1,NA,NA,TRBV5-1
CASSWDRNSNQPQHF,TGTGCCAGCAGTTGGGACAGAAATAGCAATCAGCCCCAGCATTTT,TRBJ1-5,TRBD1,few,TRBV6-1
CASSLQVGYTF,TGTGCCAGCAGCTTACAGGTTGGCTACACCTTC,TRBJ1-2,NA,NA,TRBV7-9
CASSESAGGNYGYTF,TGTGCCAGCAGTGAATCAGCAGGGGGGAACTATGGCTACACCTTC,TRBJ1-2,TRBD1,NA,TRBV25-1
CASSPPGREGSPLHF,TGTGCCAGCTCACCACCAGGTCGTGAGGGTTCACCCCTCCACTTT,TRBJ1-6,NA,NA,TRBV18
CASSRQGLNEQFF,TGTGCCAGCAGCCGACAGGGGCTTAATGAGCAGTTCTTC,TRBJ2-1,TRBD1,NA,TRBV7-3
CAISESTGRGEEAFF,TGTGCCATCAGTGAGTCGACAGGACGGGGGGAGGAAGCTTTCTTT,TRBJ1-1,NA,NA,TRBV10-3
CATRRTGNTEAFF,TGTGCCACACGCAGGACAGGGAACACTGAAGCTTTCTTT,TRBJ1-1,TRBD1,NA,TRBV19
CASSLPTGITEAFF,TGTGCCAGCAGCTTACCAACAGGGATTACTGAAGCTTTCTTT,TRBJ1-1,NA,NA,TRBV11-2
CASSPRDSQMNTEAFF,TGTGCCAGCAGCCCGCGGGACAGCCAAATGAACACTGAAGCTTTCTTT,TRBJ1-1,TRBD1,NA,TRBV5-8
CASSRRNTEAFF,TGTGCCAGCTCCCGGAGGAACACTGAAGCTTTCTTT,TRBJ1-1,NA,NA,TRBV18
CASMTGTGDNYGYTF,TGTGCCAGTATGACCGGGACAGGGGATAACTATGGCTACACCTTC,TRBJ1-2,TRBD1,NA,TRBV19